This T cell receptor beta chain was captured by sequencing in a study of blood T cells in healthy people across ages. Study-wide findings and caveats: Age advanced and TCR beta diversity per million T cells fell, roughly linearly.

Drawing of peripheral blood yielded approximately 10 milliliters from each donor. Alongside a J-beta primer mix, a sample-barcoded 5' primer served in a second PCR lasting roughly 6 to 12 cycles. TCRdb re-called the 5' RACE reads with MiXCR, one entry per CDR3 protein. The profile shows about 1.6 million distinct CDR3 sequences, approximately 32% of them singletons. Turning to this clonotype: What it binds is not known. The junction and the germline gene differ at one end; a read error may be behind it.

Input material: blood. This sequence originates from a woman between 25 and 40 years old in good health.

CDR3 amino acids: CASREADSNQPQHF. CDR3 nucleotide sequence: TGTGCCAGCAGGGAAGCTGACAGCAATCAGCCCCAGCATTTT. The chain uses TRBV2 and TRBJ1-5, with unresolved D. Per germline, CDR1 SNHLY and CDR2 FYNNEI. This CDR3 comprises 14 residues. Supplemented by reference TRBV2 and TRBJ1-5, the full variable domain reads EPEVTQTPSHQVTQMGQEVILRCVPISNHLYFYWYRQILGQKVEFLVSFYNNEISEKSEIFDDQFSVERPDGSNFTLKIRSTKLEDSAMYFCASREADSNQPQHFGDGTRLSIL.